These 24 T cell receptor beta chains originate from one sample sequenced in a study of T-cell memory formation after mild COVID-19. TCRdb redid the calling of the 5' RACE reads with MiXCR, one entry per CDR3 protein. The sample lists under 550,000 distinct CDR3 sequences, about 20% occurring once. Sequenced sample: PBMCs or a T cell subset sorted from them (not recorded which). These receptors were taken from an adult woman who had mild COVID-19 (a few samples of this study predate the infection). Cell type and time point are not known.

This clonotype was seen more than once but under ten times. In DNA, the CDR3 is TGTGCCAGCAGCCCCCCTAGCGGGAGAAGCACAGATACGCAGTATTTT. Protein: CASSPPSGRSTDTQYF. V and J are TRBV5-6 and TRBJ2-3, with 10 bases lining up with TRBD2. Germline V CDR1 and CDR2: SGHDT, YYEEEE. CDR3 size: 16 residues. Losses at the gene ends were 4 bases for V and 0 bases for J; bases not matched to a gene: 5.

The chain carries TRBV9 and TRBJ1-6; 10 bases are shared with TRBD1. This CDR3 has 15 amino acids. With V trimmed by 3 bases and J by 6 bases, 3 bases remained unmatched. Per the germline V gene, CDR1 is SGDLS and CDR2 is YYNGEE. The CDR3 DNA reads TGTGCCAGCAGCGGGGGACAGGGGCCTAATTCACCCCTCCACTTT. It is translated as CASSGGQGPNSPLHF.

J is TRBJ2-1 and V is TRBV29-1, with TRBD1 matching over 7 bases. V dropped 4 bases and J dropped 0; count of bases not matched to a gene: 3. Germline V gives CDR1 SQVTM, CDR2 ANQGSEA. The CDR3 consists of 14 residues. The CDR3 sequence: CSVVRDSSYNEQFF. The DNA of the CDR3 is TGCAGCGTTGTCCGGGACAGCTCCTACAATGAGCAGTTCTTC.

This chain uses TRBV29-1 with TRBJ1-3, with D hard to call. The CDR3 extends over 10 amino acids. Trimming took off 4 bases at V and 4 bases at J, with 2 bases between the two ends. From germline, CDR1 is SQVTM and CDR2 ANQGSEA. CDR3 sequence: CSVVGNTIYF. Here the CDR3 DNA reads TGCAGCGTTGTGGGAAACACCATATATTTT. Complete variable domain (other parts from reference TRBV29-1 and TRBJ1-3): SAVISQKPSRDICQRGTSLTIQCQVDSQVTMMFWYRQQPGQSLTLIATANQGSEATYESGFVIDKFPISRPNLTFSTLTVSNMSPEDSSIYLCSVVGNTIYFGEGSWLTVV.

This chain joins TRBV7-9 and TRBJ2-7, with D perhaps TRBD2 (5 bases). Germline assignment: CDR1 SEHNR and CDR2 FQNEAQ (reference sequence). The CDR3 consists of 14 residues. The V gene lost 7 bases and the J gene lost 3 bases, with 16 bases spanning the gap. For the CDR3, the DNA is TGTGCCAGCACCGAAAGGGCCGGGATCTACGAGCAGTACTTC. Its translation: CASTERAGIYEQYF.

This clonotype came up a few times. The genes are TRBV4-2 and TRBJ2-7; 7 bases map to TRBD1. V was pared by 6 bases and J by 3 bases, with 5 bases of the junction left unmatched. This CDR3 comprises 13 residues. Looked up from germline, CDR1 is LGHNA and CDR2 is YNFKEQ. CDR3 amino acids: CASSTRTGYEQYF. CDR3 nucleotides: TGTGCCAGCAGTACGAGGACAGGCTACGAGCAGTACTTC.

This clonotype has more than one count but fewer than ten. The V gene is TRBV5-1, the J gene TRBJ2-2; D might be TRBD1 (6 bases). V was cut by 1 base and J by 2 bases, with 9 bases left in between. CDR1 is SGHRS and CDR2 is YFSETQ in the germline V gene. The CDR3 has 15 residues. CDR3 coding DNA: TGCGCCAGCAGCTTGCAGGACAGCAACACCGGGGAGCTGTTTTTT. It codes for CASSLQDSNTGELFF.

The V and J genes are TRBV6-2 or TRBV6-3 and TRBJ2-7; the match to TRBD2 covers 13 bases. Unmatched junction bases numbered 10, after V lost 4 bases and J lost 1 base. From germline, CDR1 is MNHEY and CDR2 SVGEGT. The CDR3 length is 18 residues. CDR3: CASSSPGLAGHWSYEQYF. DNA for the CDR3: TGTGCCAGCAGTTCGCCGGGACTAGCGGGACATTGGTCCTACGAGCAGTACTTC.

This clonotype has a count of ten or more. V usage is TRBV7-2 and J usage is TRBJ2-7, with 7 bases that match TRBD1. With 1 base clipped from V and 7 bases from J, the junction kept 10 bases outside the gene matches. The CDR3 runs 15 residues. CDR1 and CDR2 (germline): SGHTA, FQGNSA. CDR3 amino acids: CASSLGPTGAIEQYF. The CDR3, as DNA: TGTGCCAGCAGCTTAGGTCCCACAGGGGCGATAGAGCAGTACTTC.

V usage is TRBV5-6 and J usage is TRBJ2-1, with 8 bases that match TRBD1. The CDR3 loop spans 16 amino acids. V lost 2 bases to trimming and J lost 7 bases; unmatched junction nucleotides: 11. Germline V gene data show CDR1 as SGHDT and CDR2 as YYEEEE. CDR3 in amino acids: CASSFQQGVLWNEQFF. The CDR3 bases are TGTGCCAGCAGCTTCCAACAGGGGGTCTTATGGAATGAGCAGTTCTTC.

The sample holds a few counts of this clonotype. This sequence joins TRBV7-6 and TRBJ2-1, with a tentative D call TRBD1 (6 bases). Germline V gives CDR1 SGHVS, CDR2 FNYEAQ. The CDR3 has 16 residues. V lost 0 bases, J lost 4 bases, and 13 bases lay in between. The CDR3, as DNA: TGTGCCAGCAGCTTAGCACCCGCAACAGGGTACAATGAGCAGTTCTTC. Translating it yields CASSLAPATGYNEQFF. Drawing the rest from reference TRBV7-6 and TRBJ2-1, the complete variable domain is GAGVSQSPRYKVTKRGQDVALRCDPISGHVSLYWYRQALGQGPEFLTYFNYEAQQDKSGLPNDRFSAERPEGSISTLTIQRTEQRDSAMYRCASSLAPATGYNEQFFGPGTRLTVL.

This chain connects TRBV12-3 or TRBV12-4 to TRBJ1-4; D ambiguous. The V end was cut by 3 bases, the J end by 8 bases, with 13 bases between. The CDR3 spans 14 residues. The CDR3, as DNA: TGTGCCAGCAGTTTGCGGGTGGGTGGCGAAAAACTGTTTTTT. It translates to CASSLRVGGEKLFF.

The chain recombines TRBV6-6 with TRBJ1-1, with a tentative D call TRBD1 (6 bases). Germline V gives CDR1 MNHNY, CDR2 SVGAGI (reference sequence). The CDR3 has 15 amino acids. V was pared by 6 bases and J by 4 bases, with 18 bases between. CDR3 DNA sequence: TGTGCCAGCAGCTCCGGGACACCTTTAGGCACTGAAGCTTTCTTT. Translated: CASSSGTPLGTEAFF.

This clonotype was observed a few times. The chain carries TRBV30 and TRBJ2-1; a possible D gene is TRBD2 (5 bases). The CDR3 is 16 residues long. CDR1 is GTSNPN and CDR2 is SVGIG in the germline V gene (reference sequence). Trimming took off 0 bases at V and 6 bases at J, with 18 bases between the two ends. The CDR3 DNA sequence: TGTGCCTGGAGTGTACTTGGGCGGGCCCGTGGCAATGAGCAGTTCTTC. This translates into CAWSVLGRARGNEQFF.

This clonotype was seen a handful of times. The rearrangement uses TRBV28 and TRBJ2-5, with D tentatively TRBD2 (6 bases). This CDR3 has 12 amino acids. Germline lookup yields CDR1 MDHEN and CDR2 SYDVKM. The V and J ends lost 8 bases and 4 bases respectively, with 11 bases between them. DNA of the CDR3: TGTGCCAGCCGGAGGGGTGGAGAGACCCAGTACTTC. It codes for CASRRGGETQYF.

This clonotype was observed at least ten times. This sequence joins TRBV29-1 and TRBJ2-1; 11 bases agree with TRBD2. CDR1 is SQVTM, CDR2 ANQGSEA, per germline. With V trimmed by 6 bases and J by 5 bases, 12 bases remained unmatched. CDR3 length: 16 residues. The CDR3 DNA sequence: TGCAGCGTCGACGGGAGACTAGCGGGGTTCAACAATGAGCAGTTCTTC. Its translation: CSVDGRLAGFNNEQFF.

This clonotype has at least ten counts. This chain joins TRBV12-3 or TRBV12-4 and TRBJ1-1; no clear D gene. This CDR3 comprises 10 residues. The V gene lost 5 bases and the J gene lost 8 bases, with 6 bases spanning the gap. Here the CDR3 reads CASSGVEAFF. The CDR3 DNA follows: TGTGCCAGCAGTGGAGTAGAAGCTTTCTTT.

This chain's CDR3 is CASSDSWTGPNTEAFF. The DNA of the CDR3 is TGCGCCAGCAGCGATTCTTGGACAGGCCCTAACACTGAAGCTTTCTTT. The V and J genes are TRBV4-1 and TRBJ1-1, with 7 bases aligning to TRBD1. Germline assignment: CDR1 MGHRA and CDR2 YSYEKL. Losses at the gene ends were 5 bases for V and 2 bases for J; bases not matched to a gene: 11. The CDR3 spans 16 residues.

The chain links TRBV30 to TRBJ2-7; the D is unclear. This CDR3 region has 11 residues. Trimming left V 2 bases short and J 3 bases short, with 5 bases between. Germline assignment: CDR1 GTSNPN and CDR2 SVGIG (reference sequence). CDR3 protein: CAWSINYEQYF. DNA for the CDR3: TGTGCCTGGAGTATTAACTACGAGCAGTACTTC.

In DNA, the CDR3 is TGTGCCAGCTCACCAATCAGGGGCCCAGGGGAAGCTTTCTTT. This codes for CASSPIRGPGEAFF. This chain joins TRBV18 and TRBJ1-1; TRBD1 is a possible D gene (6 bases). The CDR3 length is 14 residues. The V gene lost 2 bases and the J gene lost 8 bases, with 15 bases spanning the gap. CDR1 and CDR2 (germline): KGHSH, LQKENI.

The CDR3 nucleotides read TGTGCCAGCAGCGTCAGACAGGGTGACACTGAAGCTTTCTTT. Translated: CASSVRQGDTEAFF. The chain employs TRBV7-3 and TRBJ1-1; 7 bases are a match to TRBD1. The V and J ends lost 5 bases and 3 bases, in that order; junction bases with no gene match: 6. There are 14 residues in the CDR3. CDR1 is SGHTA, CDR2 FQGTGA, per germline. The entire variable domain, with the rest obtained from reference TRBV7-3 and TRBJ1-1, is as follows: GAGVSQTPSNKVTEKGKYVELRCDPISGHTALYWYRQSLGQGPEFLIYFQGTGAADDSGLPNDRFFAVRPEGSVSTLKIQRTERGDSAVYLCASSVRQGDTEAFFGQGTRLTVV.

The rearrangement uses TRBV6-6 and TRBJ2-3; D may be TRBD1 or TRBD2 (6 bases each). The CDR3 covers 13 residues. Germline CDR1 is MNHNY and CDR2 is SVGAGI (reference sequence). Trimming shortened V by 4 bases and J by 7 bases, and 12 bases separated the two germline ends. CDR3 loop: CASSSPGAYTQYF. CDR3 coding DNA: TGTGCCAGCAGTTCCCCGGGGGCGTATACGCAGTATTTT.

The chain couples TRBV20-1 to TRBJ1-5; TRBD1 might be the D (5 bases). The CDR3 runs to 15 residues. CDR1 is DFQATT, CDR2 SNEGSKA, per germline (reference sequence). Between the trimmed V and J ends, which lost 5 bases and 1 base, there was a span of 15 bases. The CDR3 DNA follows: TGCAGTGCTGCCATGGGGGTATCCAGCAATCAGCCCCAGCATTTT. Its translation: CSAAMGVSSNQPQHF.

The chain uses TRBV29-1 and TRBJ2-1; D remains ambiguous. The CDR3 is 12 residues long. Per germline, CDR1 SQVTM and CDR2 ANQGSEA. V shed 5 bases and J shed 4 bases, with 9 bases lying between them. The CDR3 DNA follows: TGCAGCGTTCGCGAAGAGTACAATGAGCAGTTCTTC. This gives the protein CSVREEYNEQFF.